The T cell receptor beta chain under discussion was sequenced for a study of shared T cell receptors in the human thymus. Some clones are missing from TCRdb's copy, which holds only in-frame ones; the method was immunoSEQ multiplex PCR. The table shows hundreds of thousands of clones, with over 75% occurring only once. With V trimmed by 8 bases and J by 7 bases, 11 bases remained unmatched. The CDR3 is 14 residues long. Germline assignment: CDR1 GTSNPN and CDR2 SVGIG (reference sequence). These data also formed part of another study, on human thymus T cells. That paper notes: Resections obtained during corrective heart surgery supplied the thymus tissue.

Source material: thymocytes. This chain connects TRBV30 to TRBJ1-5; 10 nucleotides align to TRBD1. This receptor was taken from a boy younger than two with a congenital heart defect. The CDR3 is CAGTGPTGGQPQHF. The CDR3, as DNA: TGTGCCGGGACCGGACCGACAGGGGGCCAGCCCCAGCATTTT.